The 22 T cell receptor beta chains reported below all come from one sample, sequenced in a study of blood T cell repertoires in COVID-19. Clones were read by immunoSEQ multiplex PCR, and TCRdb kept only the in-frame ones, dropping some. Of about half a million clones in the sample, around nine tenths are singletons; the top ten hold 8% to 9.5%. The sample comprised PBMCs or T cells enriched from blood (not recorded which). The source is an older woman who had recovered from COVID-19.

The chain couples TRBV18 to TRBJ1-5, with D possibly being TRBD1 (6 bases). Germline V gene lookup returns CDR1 KGHSH and CDR2 LQKENI. The CDR3 has 15 amino acids. V was trimmed by 5 bases and J by 0 bases, leaving 11 bases between them. In DNA form, the CDR3 reads TGTGCCAGCTCAGAGGGGGATAGTAGCAATCAGCCCCAGCATTTT. This gives the protein CASSEGDSSNQPQHF.

V and J are TRBV3-1 (or the pseudogene TRBV3-2) and TRBJ2-2; 10 positions match TRBD1. This CDR3 comprises 16 residues. V shed 3 bases, J shed 8 bases, and the junction held 9 bases outside the gene matches. Germline V gene data show CDR1 as LGHDT and CDR2 as YNNKEL (reference sequence). The CDR3 is CASSHSDRGRVGELFF. The CDR3 coding sequence is TGTGCCAGCAGCCATTCCGACAGGGGGCGCGTAGGGGAGCTGTTTTTT.

The chain couples TRBV19 to TRBJ2-3; 7 nucleotides agree with TRBD2. The CDR3 is 16 residues long. Germline lookup yields CDR1 LNHDA and CDR2 SQIVND (reference sequence). The J segment lost 0 bases and the V segment lost 1 base, leaving 4 bases of the junction unmatched. The CDR3 loop is CASSIAGGPSTDTQYF. The CDR3, as DNA: TGTGCCAGTAGTATAGCGGGGGGTCCTAGCACAGATACGCAGTATTTT.

This chain connects TRBV18 to TRBJ2-2; the D is unclear. V lost 1 base, J lost 0 bases, and 9 bases lay in between. There are 16 residues in the CDR3. The V gene's germline CDR1 is KGHSH and CDR2 LQKENI. CDR3 region: CASSPREVSNTGELFF. CDR3 sequence (DNA): TGTGCCAGCTCACCACGTGAGGTGTCGAACACCGGGGAGCTGTTTTTT.

This rearrangement joins TRBV2 to TRBJ2-7; TRBD1 matches at 9 bases. Germline CDR1 reads SNHLY; CDR2 reads FYNNEI. V was pared by 8 bases and J by 5 bases, with 4 bases of the junction left unmatched. This CDR3 has 12 amino acids. The CDR3 DNA is TGTGCCAGCCGCAGACAGGGGGACGAGCAGTACTTC. Its translation is CASRRQGDEQYF.

This clone was counted only a few times. The chain combines TRBV11-2 with TRBJ1-3; D is uncertain. Per the germline V gene, CDR1 is SGHAT and CDR2 is FQNNGV. V lost 5 bases and J lost 9, with 11 bases in between. The CDR3 has 12 residues. The CDR3 protein is CASSAHLSTIYF. CDR3 bases: TGTGCCAGCAGCGCGCACCTGTCCACCATATATTTT.

This chain connects TRBV12-3 or TRBV12-4 to TRBJ1-2, with 8 bases identical to TRBD1. V lost 3 bases and J lost 8; bases outside the gene matches: 5. This CDR3 is 13 amino acids long. This CDR3 reads CASSFVRGLGYTF. For the CDR3, the DNA is TGTGCCAGCAGTTTCGTCAGGGGGCTCGGCTACACCTTC.

The chain employs TRBV5-4 and TRBJ1-1, with D uncertain. Trimming removed 1 base from V and 0 bases from J, with 7 bases in between. Germline CDR1 SGHNT, CDR2 YYREEE (reference sequence). The CDR3 loop spans 14 amino acids. The CDR3 protein is CASSLSTVNTEAFF. DNA of the CDR3: TGTGCCAGCAGCTTGAGTACGGTGAACACTGAAGCTTTCTTT.

V is TRBV5-6 and J is TRBJ1-1; D gene uncertain. CDR3 length: 14 amino acids. Germline-derived CDR1 and CDR2 are SGHDT and YYEEEE. V lost 2 bases, J lost 3 bases, and 11 bases lay in between. This CDR3 is CASSFRLRDTEAFF. Here the CDR3 DNA reads TGTGCCAGCAGCTTTCGGTTGCGGGACACTGAAGCTTTCTTT.

V gene TRBV9 combines with J gene TRBJ1-2; 7 nucleotides align to TRBD1. The CDR3 extends over 14 amino acids. Germline V gives CDR1 SGDLS, CDR2 YYNGEE. J gave up 6 bases and V 2 bases, and 7 bases lay outside the gene matches. The CDR3 spells CASSVRQGLDGYTF. The CDR3 nucleotides are TGTGCCAGCAGCGTCAGACAGGGACTCGATGGCTACACCTTC.

The gene calls are TRBV6-4 and TRBJ1-1; TRBD1 agrees at 10 bases. With V trimmed by 5 bases and J by 4 bases, 10 bases remained unmatched. This CDR3 contains 16 residues. Germline values: CDR1 MRHNA, CDR2 SNTAGT. This chain's CDR3 is CASSSPGTGEGTEAFF. The CDR3 DNA sequence: TGTGCCAGCAGTTCTCCCGGGACAGGGGAGGGCACTGAAGCTTTCTTT.

The chain links TRBV19 to TRBJ1-5, with D unresolved. Trimming pared 5 bases from V and 4 bases from J, leaving 6 bases between. The CDR3 consists of 12 residues. CDR1 and CDR2 (germline): LNHDA, SQIVND (reference sequence). The CDR3 nucleotides are TGTGCCAGTAGTCTCTTGAATCAGCCCCAGCATTTT. Translating gives CASSLLNQPQHF.

The chain uses TRBV6-5 and TRBJ2-7, with 9 positions matching TRBD2. J lost 2 bases, V lost 2 bases, and 4 bases had no gene match. The germline V gene encodes CDR1 MNHEY and CDR2 SVGAGI. The CDR3 totals 15 residues. The CDR3 DNA reads as TGTGCCAGCAGTTACGCGGGGGGGACTACCTACGAGCAGTACGTC. It yields the protein CASSYAGGTTYEQYV.

This clone was counted between two and nine times. V is TRBV15 and J is TRBJ1-1; 8 bases fit TRBD1. The trim removed 2 bases at V and 3 bases at J, leaving 5 bases unmatched. Germline V lookup: CDR1 LNHNV, CDR2 YYDKDF (reference sequence). The CDR3 has 15 amino acids. The CDR3 spells CATSRSGTGYTEAFF. CDR3 sequence (DNA): TGTGCCACCAGCAGATCCGGGACAGGCTACACTGAAGCTTTCTTT.

As for this clone: The sample contains more than one DNA sequence encoding this CDR3. The genes are TRBV9 and TRBJ1-3; no clear D gene. V dropped 3 bases and J dropped 0 bases, with 7 bases sitting between them. The CDR3 contains 14 residues. Per germline, CDR1 SGDLS and CDR2 YYNGEE. The CDR3 loop is CASSAGISGNTIYF. DNA for the CDR3: TGTGCCAGCAGCGCCGGGATCTCTGGAAACACCATATATTTT.

The chain joins TRBV19 to TRBJ1-3; TRBD1 might be the D (6 bases). CDR3 length: 16 residues. CDR1 LNHDA and CDR2 SQIVND come from the germline V gene (reference sequence). V lost 4 bases to trimming and J lost 0 bases, with 13 bases between them. In nucleotides, the CDR3 is TGTGCCAGTAGTACTCCAGGGGAATTCTCTGGAAACACCATATATTTT. Translating it yields CASSTPGEFSGNTIYF.

The V call is TRBV6-5, the J call TRBJ2-5; D gene unclear. Per the germline V gene, CDR1 is MNHEY and CDR2 is SVGAGI. The CDR3 totals 14 residues. V lost 0 bases to trimming and J lost 5 bases, with 10 bases between them. CDR3 sequence (DNA): TGTGCCAGCAGTTACTCGGGCAGAAGGGAGACCCAGTACTTC. Translating it yields CASSYSGRRETQYF.

The chain uses TRBV7-2 and TRBJ2-2, with D unclear. CDR3 length: 12 amino acids. Trimming cost V 2 bases and J 7 bases, with 5 bases left between them. CDR1 and CDR2 from the germline V gene are SGHTA and FQGNSA. The CDR3 nucleotides are TGTGCCAGCAGCTTACGGGTCGGGGAGCTGTTTTTT. Encoded protein: CASSLRVGELFF.

This chain uses TRBV9 with TRBJ2-3; the match to TRBD2 covers 9 bases. There are 16 residues in the CDR3. Germline V gives CDR1 SGDLS, CDR2 YYNGEE. J gave up 1 base and V 4 bases, and 7 bases lay outside the gene matches. The CDR3 nucleotides read TGTGCCAGCAGCCCCGGCGGGGGGGCGGGCACAGATACGCAGTATTTT. Protein product: CASSPGGGAGTDTQYF.

The V call is TRBV4-1, the J call TRBJ2-1; the D is unclear. The germline gives CDR1 MGHRA, CDR2 YSYEKL. This CDR3 comprises 11 residues. V was clipped by 4 bases and J by 10 bases, with 8 bases between them. The CDR3 DNA is TGCGCCAGCAGCCGCGCCATGGAGCAGTTCTTC. Translating it yields CASSRAMEQFF.

The chain uses TRBV11-3 and TRBJ1-6; TRBD1 might be the D (6 bases). The CDR3 spans 15 residues. The ends were cut back, 5 bases at V and 8 bases at J, with 16 bases in the middle. Germline-derived CDR1 and CDR2 are SGHNT and YENEEA. The CDR3 is CASSARTGIYSPLHF. In nucleotides, the CDR3 is TGTGCCAGCAGCGCGCGCACAGGGATTTATTCACCCCTCCACTTT. Based on the CDR3 plus reference TRBV11-3 and TRBJ1-6, the full variable domain is EAGVVQSPRYKIIEKKQPVAFWCNPISGHNTLYWYLQNLGQGPELLIRYENEEAVDDSQLPKDRFSAERLKGVDSTLKIQPAELGDSAVYLCASSARTGIYSPLHFGNGTRLTVT.

This clone has more than one count but fewer than ten. The chain has TRBV6-5 and TRBJ1-1; 9 bases match TRBD1. Per the germline V gene, CDR1 is MNHEY and CDR2 is SVGAGI. After removal of 4 bases from V and 7 bases from J, the junction contained 10 bases not matched to a gene. The CDR3 contains 15 residues. The CDR3 loop is CASSFFSGTGFEAFF. CDR3 nucleotides: TGTGCCAGCAGTTTTTTTAGTGGGACAGGGTTTGAAGCTTTCTTT.